Given below is one T cell receptor beta chain in context. Its antigen is unidentified. Trimming took off 7 bases at V and 0 bases at J, with 10 bases between the two ends. This CDR3 has 14 amino acids. CDR1 LNHDA and CDR2 SQIVND come from the germline V gene (reference sequence). This record belongs to a study of shared clonotypes between healthy human individuals. Turning to the study itself: Per donor, CD8 memory used one plate, CD8 naive used two, CD4 memory used three and CD4 naive used three. Study-level points and caveats: The study drew on few donors, limiting represented genetic and exposure-history diversity. Among non-shared clonotypes, generation probabilities were lower than among those shared by all four donors.

Libraries were prepared by immunoSEQ multiplex PCR; TCRdb keeps only in-frame clonotypes and omits some of them. The profile covers some 660,000 clones, with about three quarters appearing a single time and about 1.8% taken by the ten largest. This TCR was recovered from a woman aged 30 to 39 in good health. The chain recombines TRBV19 with TRBJ1-5; D is undetermined. The sample was memory CD4+ T cells sorted from blood. Subset in this sample: CD45RA-negative fraction. The DNA of the CDR3 is TGTGCCAGTACGAGTCCTTATAGCAATCAGCCCCAGCATTTT. The encoded protein is CASTSPYSNQPQHF. The complete variable domain, with remaining parts taken from reference TRBV19 and TRBJ1-5, reads DGGITQSPKYLFRKEGQNVTLSCEQNLNHDAMYWYRQDPGQGLRLIYYSQIVNDFQKGDIAEGYSVSREKKESFPLTVTSAQKNPTAFYLCASTSPYSNQPQHFGDGTRLSIL.